This TCR beta chain was sequenced during a study of CD8 T cells in ankylosing spondylitis. Notes on the study in general: Previously reported in reactive arthritis synovial fluid and blood were some of the motif variants. A CD8+ phenotype characterized the disease-linked clones, which were relatively rare in peripheral blood. One TCR beta motif, made up of eight highly homologous variants, appeared characteristic of ankylosing spondylitis blood.

Germline CDR1 is DFQATT and CDR2 is SNEGSKA (reference sequence). The V end was cut by 2 bases, the J end by 0 bases, with 6 bases between. The CDR3 is 13 residues long. This clonotype was observed many times. The antigen remains unidentified. A quantitative 5'-RACE method, one with molecular barcodes, was used to make TCR beta libraries. TCRdb reanalysed the 5' RACE reads using MiXCR and keeps one entry per CDR3 protein. The data hold 400,000 or so distinct CDR3 sequences, with roughly a quarter observed a single time. Sequenced material: blood, either unsorted or a sorted T cell fraction (not recorded which). The receptor was isolated from a male donor with ankylosing spondylitis. The V gene is TRBV20-1, the J gene TRBJ2-3, with unresolved D. The CDR3 DNA reads TGCAGTGCTAGATCGGACAGCACAGATACGCAGTATTTT. It encodes CSARSDSTDTQYF.